The 16 T cell receptor beta chains presented below share a single source sample, sequenced in a study of control samples from healthy donors and cancer patients. TCRdb keeps only in-frame clones here, not all; method: immunoSEQ multiplex PCR. The table lists about 160,000 clones, roughly 90% of them singletons, with approximately 12% in the top ten. The sequencing sample was made of blood. Receptors originate from a man aged 25 to 40 in good health.

The chain links TRBV9 to TRBJ1-3; the D is unclear. The CDR3 covers 16 residues. With 0 bases removed from V and 0 bases from J, the gap between germline ends came to 10 bases. The germline gives CDR1 SGDLS, CDR2 YYNGEE. The chain's CDR3 is CASSVEDGYSGNTIYF. The CDR3, as DNA: TGTGCCAGCAGCGTAGAAGACGGCTACTCTGGAAACACCATATATTTT.

The chain recombines TRBV6-4 with TRBJ2-3, with a weak D call TRBD1 (5 bases). Germline V gene data show CDR1 as MRHNA and CDR2 as SNTAGT. CDR3 size: 14 residues. V lost 5 bases and J lost 3, with 12 bases in between. CDR3 nucleotide sequence: TGTGCCAGCAGTTTAGGGGCCCCTACAGATACGCAGTATTTT. Amino acids: CASSLGAPTDTQYF.

The chain joins TRBV19 to TRBJ1-5; the match to TRBD1 covers 9 bases. The CDR3 sequence is 18 residues long. The trim removed 6 bases at V and 0 bases at J, leaving 12 bases unmatched. Germline V CDR1 and CDR2: LNHDA, SQIVND (reference sequence). CDR3 loop: CASSARGQGTYSNQPQHF. DNA for the CDR3: TGTGCCAGTAGCGCTCGAGGACAGGGGACTTATAGCAATCAGCCCCAGCATTTT.

J is TRBJ2-5 and V is TRBV7-2; a weak D match, TRBD2 (6 bases). The germline V gene has CDR1 SGHTA and CDR2 FQGNSA. The CDR3 is 15 residues long. Between the trimmed V and J ends, which lost 6 bases and 2 bases, there was a span of 16 bases. The CDR3 reads CASSYSGLPQETQYF. The CDR3 bases are TGTGCCAGCAGTTATTCGGGACTCCCTCAAGAGACCCAGTACTTC.

V and J are TRBV18 and TRBJ2-3, with 10 nucleotides matching TRBD1. The ends lost 2 bases at V and 1 base at J; junction bases unmatched: 3. CDR1 KGHSH and CDR2 LQKENI come from the germline V gene. The CDR3 extends over 16 amino acids. The CDR3 region is CASSPRGTGGTDTQYF. The CDR3 nucleotides read TGTGCCAGCTCACCAAGAGGGACAGGGGGCACAGATACGCAGTATTTT.

V gene TRBV7-9 combines with J gene TRBJ1-1; unclear D gene. This CDR3 region has 11 residues. The germline V and J ends were trimmed by 5 bases and 10 bases, with 11 bases remaining between them. Germline V lookup: CDR1 SEHNR, CDR2 FQNEAQ (reference sequence). The CDR3 sequence is CASSVQRGAFF. As DNA, the CDR3 is TGTGCCAGCAGCGTACAACGGGGAGCTTTCTTT.

CDR3 protein: CASSERGYGYTF. CDR3 nucleotide sequence: TGTGCCAGCTCCGAGCGAGGATATGGCTACACCTTC. V usage is TRBV18 and J usage is TRBJ1-2; no clear D gene. V was clipped by 6 bases and J by 5 bases, with 10 bases between them. Per the germline V gene, CDR1 is KGHSH and CDR2 is LQKENI. The CDR3 is 12 amino acids.

The genes are TRBV5-1 and TRBJ1-2, with a possible D match to TRBD1 (5 bases). The CDR3 loop spans 14 amino acids. CDR1 is SGHRS and CDR2 is YFSETQ in the germline V gene. The V end lost 5 bases, the J end lost 3 bases, and 14 bases lay between the germline ends. The CDR3 DNA is TGCGCCAGCAGAGAGGGGACGGTGGACTATGGCTACACCTTC. It encodes CASREGTVDYGYTF.

This clone was seen just once. The rearrangement joins TRBV11-3 to TRBJ2-5, with 9 bases identical to TRBD1. Germline lookup yields CDR1 SGHNT and CDR2 YENEEA. The CDR3 is made up of 15 amino acids. The V segment lost 3 bases and the J segment 5 bases; nucleotides outside the gene matches: 7. Here the CDR3 reads CASSFGQGSVETQYF. DNA for the CDR3: TGTGCCAGCAGCTTTGGACAGGGGAGTGTGGAGACCCAGTACTTC. The entire variable domain, with the rest obtained from reference TRBV11-3 and TRBJ2-5, is as follows: EAGVVQSPRYKIIEKKQPVAFWCNPISGHNTLYWYLQNLGQGPELLIRYENEEAVDDSQLPKDRFSAERLKGVDSTLKIQPAELGDSAVYLCASSFGQGSVETQYFGPGTRLLVL.

This chain connects TRBV10-3 to TRBJ2-3; D remains ambiguous. There are 14 residues in the CDR3. V lost 4 bases, J lost 1 base, and 9 bases lay in between. The germline gives CDR1 ENHRY, CDR2 SYGVKD. This chain's CDR3 is CAISVRRGTDTQYF. CDR3 nucleotides: TGTGCCATCAGTGTCCGACGGGGCACAGATACGCAGTATTTT.

This clone came up once. The chain uses TRBV24-1 and TRBJ2-1; 9 bases match TRBD1. The CDR3 is 17 amino acids. J gave up 3 bases and V 3 bases, and 8 bases lay outside the gene matches. Germline CDR1 KGHDR, CDR2 SFDVKD. The CDR3 loop reads CATSDALTGGDYNEQFF. For the CDR3, the DNA is TGTGCCACCAGTGATGCCCTGACAGGGGGAGACTACAATGAGCAGTTCTTC.

This chain joins TRBV5-5 and TRBJ2-1; D is uncertain. Trimming left V 3 bases short and J 6 bases short, with 10 bases between. The CDR3 is made up of 13 amino acids. Per the germline V gene, CDR1 is SGHKS and CDR2 is YYEKEE (reference sequence). The CDR3 DNA reads TGTGCCAGCAGCTCCCTACAAGGCAATGAGCAGTTCTTC. Encoded protein: CASSSLQGNEQFF.

The CDR3 sequence: CASSLAYYPTDTQYF. In DNA, the CDR3 is TGTGCCAGCAGCTTAGCATACTACCCCACAGATACGCAGTATTTT. J is TRBJ2-3 and V is TRBV7-2; D unresolved. The germline V gene has CDR1 SGHTA and CDR2 FQGNSA. This CDR3 contains 15 residues. V was cut by 0 bases and J by 2 bases, with 9 bases left in between. Full variable domain (rest looked up from reference TRBV7-2 and TRBJ2-3): GAGVSQSPSNKVTEKGKDVELRCDPISGHTALYWYRQSLGQGLEFLIYFQGNSAPDKSGLPSDRFSAERTGGSVSTLTIQRTQQEDSAVYLCASSLAYYPTDTQYFGPGTRLTVL.

The chain combines TRBV18 with TRBJ2-7; tentatively, D is TRBD2 (6 bases). CDR3 length: 14 amino acids. Per the germline V gene, CDR1 is KGHSH and CDR2 is LQKENI. Trimming pared 0 bases from V and 7 bases from J, leaving 13 bases between. As DNA, the CDR3 is TGTGCCAGCTCACCACCGGCGGGGCCTAGGGAGCAGTACTTC. As protein: CASSPPAGPREQYF.

The V call is TRBV27, the J call TRBJ2-1; no clear D gene. The CDR3 is 12 amino acids. The germline V gene encodes CDR1 MNHEY and CDR2 SMNVEV (reference sequence). Trimming stripped 4 bases from V and 6 bases from J, with 7 bases between. CDR3 in DNA: TGTGCCAGCAGTTCGAGCAGCAATGAGCAGTTCTTC. This translates into CASSSSSNEQFF.

CDR3 DNA: TGCAGCGTTGGGCGGACAGGGGGAGGGAGCACTGAAGCTTTCTTT. This encodes CSVGRTGGGSTEAFF. This sequence joins TRBV29-1 and TRBJ1-1; 10 bases fit TRBD1. V shed 4 bases, J shed 4 bases, and the junction held 9 bases outside the gene matches. The CDR3 consists of 15 residues. CDR1 is SQVTM and CDR2 is ANQGSEA in the germline V gene. Full variable domain (remainder filled in from reference TRBV29-1 and TRBJ1-1): SAVISQKPSRDICQRGTSLTIQCQVDSQVTMMFWYRQQPGQSLTLIATANQGSEATYESGFVIDKFPISRPNLTFSTLTVSNMSPEDSSIYLCSVGRTGGGSTEAFFGQGTRLTVV.